This is a list of T cell receptor beta chains from one sample in a study of blood T cells in healthy people across ages. TCRdb reanalysed the 5' RACE reads using MiXCR and keeps one entry per CDR3 protein. The table includes about 770,000 distinct CDR3 sequences, approximately 48% detected once. Sequenced sample: blood. The receptors were sampled from a man in his sixties in good health. The CDR3 runs from the conserved cysteine through the conserved F or W. Fields, in order: V gene, clone size, D gene, J gene, CDR3 protein, CDR3 DNA. The D gene is left open where the match is weak. Clone size appears in some rows only: once, few, many, or a class for an expanded clone.

V gene: TRBV5-1
clone size: .
D gene: TRBD2
J gene: TRBJ2-3
CDR3 protein: CASSGGGRTDTQYF
CDR3 DNA: TGCGCCAGCAGCGGCGGGGGGCGCACAGATACGCAGTATTTT

V gene: TRBV10-2
clone size: .
D gene: .
J gene: TRBJ2-2
CDR3 protein: CASSVVGGGSGRLNTGELFF
CDR3 DNA: TGCGCCAGCAGTGTAGTTGGTGGGGGGAGCGGAAGACTTAACACCGGGGAGCTGTTTTTT

V gene: TRBV7-9
clone size: .
D gene: TRBD1
J gene: TRBJ2-3
CDR3 protein: CASTTGTGGADTQYF
CDR3 DNA: TGTGCCAGCACAACCGGGACAGGGGGAGCGGATACGCAGTATTTT

V gene: TRBV7-2
clone size: many
D gene: .
J gene: TRBJ2-3
CDR3 protein: CASSLGRTDTQYF
CDR3 DNA: TGTGCCAGCAGCTTGGGCCGCACAGATACGCAGTATTTT

V gene: TRBV7-2
clone size: .
D gene: .
J gene: TRBJ2-1
CDR3 protein: CASSLSGIGGYNEQFF
CDR3 DNA: TGTGCCAGCAGCTTATCGGGTATCGGCGGGTACAATGAGCAGTTCTTC

V gene: TRBV18
clone size: few
D gene: .
J gene: TRBJ2-7
CDR3 protein: CASSPSGANTDEQYF
CDR3 DNA: TGTGCCAGCTCACCGTCGGGGGCCAACACGGACGAGCAGTACTTC

V gene: TRBV19
clone size: .
D gene: .
J gene: TRBJ1-3
CDR3 protein: CASSVDQAGNTIYF
CDR3 DNA: TGTGCCAGTAGTGTGGACCAAGCTGGAAACACCATATATTTT

V gene: TRBV28
clone size: .
D gene: .
J gene: TRBJ1-4
CDR3 protein: CASFGGEKLFF
CDR3 DNA: TGTGCCAGCTTTGGTGGGGAAAAACTGTTTTTT

V gene: TRBV20-1
clone size: few
D gene: TRBD2
J gene: TRBJ2-1
CDR3 protein: CSAPDTSGGKGEQFF
CDR3 DNA: TGCAGTGCCCCGGACACTAGCGGGGGTAAGGGTGAGCAGTTCTTC

V gene: TRBV27
clone size: few
D gene: TRBD2
J gene: TRBJ2-7
CDR3 protein: CASSLGSGGYYEQYF
CDR3 DNA: TGTGCCAGCAGTTTAGGAAGCGGGGGGTACTACGAGCAGTACTTC

V gene: TRBV20-1
clone size: .
D gene: .
J gene: TRBJ2-5
CDR3 protein: CSARDSTEPYQETQYF
CDR3 DNA: TGCAGTGCTAGAGATTCGACAGAACCTTACCAAGAGACCCAGTACTTC

V gene: TRBV29-1
clone size: .
D gene: .
J gene: TRBJ1-2
CDR3 protein: CSVVHDGYTF
CDR3 DNA: TGCAGCGTTGTTCACGATGGCTACACCTTC

V gene: TRBV5-4
clone size: .
D gene: .
J gene: TRBJ1-4
CDR3 protein: CASHESGGPNEKLFF
CDR3 DNA: TGTGCCAGCCACGAGAGTGGAGGGCCCAATGAAAAACTGTTTTTT

V gene: TRBV20-1
clone size: .
D gene: TRBD1
J gene: TRBJ1-1
CDR3 protein: CSATLTGLNTEAFF
CDR3 DNA: TGCAGTGCTACTCTGACAGGGCTGAACACTGAAGCTTTCTTT

V gene: TRBV7-8
clone size: .
D gene: .
J gene: TRBJ2-3
CDR3 protein: CASSLGSAGVDTQYF
CDR3 DNA: TGTGCCAGCAGCTTAGGGTCAGCCGGAGTCGATACGCAGTATTTT

V gene: TRBV29-1
clone size: few
D gene: .
J gene: TRBJ2-4
CDR3 protein: CSVEIAKNIQYF
CDR3 DNA: TGCAGCGTTGAGATAGCCAAAAACATTCAGTACTTC

V gene: TRBV4-1
clone size: .
D gene: .
J gene: TRBJ1-1
CDR3 protein: CASSQEVRETEAFF
CDR3 DNA: TGCGCCAGCAGCCAAGAGGTCCGGGAGACTGAAGCTTTCTTT

V gene: TRBV7-2
clone size: .
D gene: TRBD2
J gene: TRBJ2-3
CDR3 protein: CASSLDLIAGGSTDTQYF
CDR3 DNA: TGTGCCAGCAGCTTAGACCTTATAGCGGGTGGGAGCACAGATACGCAGTATTTT

V gene: TRBV6-4
clone size: .
D gene: .
J gene: TRBJ2-1
CDR3 protein: CASSESRGFGEQFF
CDR3 DNA: TGTGCCAGCAGTGAGTCCAGGGGTTTTGGTGAGCAGTTCTTC

V gene: TRBV5-1
clone size: .
D gene: TRBD2
J gene: TRBJ2-3
CDR3 protein: CASSASGIRTDTQYF
CDR3 DNA: TGCGCCAGCAGTGCTAGCGGGATTCGCACAGATACGCAGTATTTT

V gene: TRBV6-6
clone size: few
D gene: .
J gene: TRBJ2-7
CDR3 protein: CASSYDGGTYEQYF
CDR3 DNA: TGTGCCAGCAGTTACGATGGGGGGACCTACGAGCAGTACTTC

V gene: TRBV6-5
clone size: .
D gene: TRBD1
J gene: TRBJ1-5
CDR3 protein: CAISRTGDQPQHF
CDR3 DNA: TGTGCCATCTCCCGGACAGGGGATCAGCCCCAGCATTTT

V gene: TRBV12-3/TRBV12-4
clone size: .
D gene: .
J gene: TRBJ2-1
CDR3 protein: CSSSKDSSYNEQFF
CDR3 DNA: TGTTCCAGCAGCAAAGATAGCTCCTACAATGAGCAGTTCTTC

V gene: TRBV6-6
clone size: .
D gene: .
J gene: TRBJ2-6
CDR3 protein: CASRSRGAGASVQTF
CDR3 DNA: TGTGCCAGCAGGTCCAGGGGAGCAGGGGCCAGCGTCCAGACTTTC

V gene: TRBV10-3
clone size: .
D gene: TRBD2
J gene: TRBJ2-7
CDR3 protein: CAISLEGLAGRNEQYF
CDR3 DNA: TGTGCCATCTCCTTAGAGGGACTAGCGGGCCGCAATGAGCAGTACTTC

V gene: TRBV12-3/TRBV12-4
clone size: .
D gene: TRBD1
J gene: TRBJ1-5
CDR3 protein: CASSTGARGQPQHF
CDR3 DNA: TGTGCCAGCAGTACAGGGGCTAGGGGGCAGCCCCAGCATTTT

V gene: TRBV6-5
clone size: .
D gene: .
J gene: TRBJ2-3
CDR3 protein: CASSYSNQGGADTRYF
CDR3 DNA: TGTGCCAGCAGTTACTCGAACCAGGGAGGCGCAGATACGCGGTATTTT

V gene: TRBV7-2
clone size: .
D gene: .
J gene: TRBJ2-5
CDR3 protein: CASQLGWETQYF
CDR3 DNA: TGTGCCAGCCAACTAGGGTGGGAGACCCAGTACTTC

V gene: TRBV7-9
clone size: .
D gene: .
J gene: TRBJ2-2
CDR3 protein: CASRVDGNTGELFF
CDR3 DNA: TGTGCCAGCAGAGTTGACGGGAACACCGGGGAGCTGTTTTTT

V gene: TRBV3-1
clone size: .
D gene: TRBD2
J gene: TRBJ2-1
CDR3 protein: CASSPSTLGTSGGGEQFF
CDR3 DNA: TGTGCCAGCAGCCCCTCCACTCTAGGGACTAGCGGGGGGGGTGAGCAGTTCTTC

V gene: TRBV30
clone size: .
D gene: .
J gene: TRBJ2-3
CDR3 protein: CAWSKGQTRAGDTQYF
CDR3 DNA: TGTGCCTGGAGTAAGGGGCAGACGAGGGCAGGGGATACGCAGTATTTT

V gene: TRBV27
clone size: few
D gene: .
J gene: TRBJ1-6
CDR3 protein: CASSLRLTGSPLHF
CDR3 DNA: TGTGCCAGCAGTTTAAGACTGACGGGATCACCCCTCCACTTT

V gene: TRBV6-2/TRBV6-3
clone size: .
D gene: TRBD1
J gene: TRBJ2-5
CDR3 protein: CASSYFPGQGIVETQYF
CDR3 DNA: TGTGCCAGCAGTTACTTCCCTGGACAGGGTATAGTGGAGACCCAGTACTTC

V gene: TRBV29-1
clone size: few
D gene: TRBD2
J gene: TRBJ2-1
CDR3 protein: CSVEDTGGAYNEQFF
CDR3 DNA: TGCAGCGTTGAAGATACGGGGGGGGCGTACAATGAGCAGTTCTTC

V gene: TRBV20-1
clone size: .
D gene: .
J gene: TRBJ2-5
CDR3 protein: CSASGGRETQYF
CDR3 DNA: TGCAGTGCTAGCGGGGGGCGGGAGACCCAGTACTTC

V gene: TRBV4-3
clone size: few
D gene: .
J gene: TRBJ1-1
CDR3 protein: CASSQTQEVNTEAFF
CDR3 DNA: TGCGCCAGCAGCCAAACACAGGAGGTGAACACTGAAGCTTTCTTT

V gene: TRBV9
clone size: .
D gene: .
J gene: TRBJ2-7
CDR3 protein: CASSVEGGPYEQYF
CDR3 DNA: TGTGCCAGCAGCGTAGAGGGGGGTCCCTACGAGCAGTACTTC

V gene: TRBV7-9
clone size: few
D gene: .
J gene: TRBJ1-2
CDR3 protein: CASSLGPGQYPVFYGYTF
CDR3 DNA: TGTGCCAGCAGCTTAGGCCCAGGGCAGTACCCAGTTTTCTATGGCTACACCTTC

V gene: TRBV6-6
clone size: .
D gene: TRBD1
J gene: TRBJ2-2
CDR3 protein: CASSYRDRGRTGELFF
CDR3 DNA: TGTGCCAGCAGTTATCGAGACAGGGGTCGGACCGGGGAACTGTTTTTT

V gene: TRBV20-1
clone size: .
D gene: .
J gene: TRBJ1-5
CDR3 protein: CSASKQGGNQPQHF
CDR3 DNA: TGCAGTGCTAGTAAGCAGGGCGGGAATCAGCCCCAGCATTTT

V gene: TRBV11-2
clone size: .
D gene: TRBD2
J gene: TRBJ2-1
CDR3 protein: CASSVSAELAGEQFF
CDR3 DNA: TGTGCCAGCAGCGTATCTGCGGAACTAGCGGGGGAGCAGTTCTTC

V gene: TRBV6-2/TRBV6-3
clone size: once
D gene: .
J gene: TRBJ2-5
CDR3 protein: CASRGPLETQYF
CDR3 DNA: TGTGCCAGCAGGGGGCCCTTAGAGACCCAGTACTTC

V gene: TRBV9
clone size: .
D gene: .
J gene: TRBJ1-6
CDR3 protein: CASSRTLQGLNSPLHF
CDR3 DNA: TGTGCCAGCAGCAGGACCCTCCAGGGTTTGAATTCACCCCTCCACTTT

V gene: TRBV7-3
clone size: few
D gene: .
J gene: TRBJ2-1
CDR3 protein: CASSTRVYNEQFF
CDR3 DNA: TGTGCCAGCAGCACAAGAGTTTACAATGAGCAGTTCTTC

V gene: TRBV6-1
clone size: .
D gene: .
J gene: TRBJ2-5
CDR3 protein: CASTRTQETQYF
CDR3 DNA: TGTGCCAGCACCCGTACCCAAGAGACCCAGTACTTC

V gene: TRBV27
clone size: few
D gene: TRBD2
J gene: TRBJ2-1
CDR3 protein: CASSLKFGTSGYNEQFF
CDR3 DNA: TGTGCCAGCAGTTTAAAGTTCGGGACTAGCGGATACAATGAGCAGTTCTTC

V gene: TRBV7-2
clone size: .
D gene: .
J gene: TRBJ2-6
CDR3 protein: CASSLQYSGANVLTF
CDR3 DNA: TGTGCCAGCAGCCTCCAGTACTCTGGGGCCAACGTCCTGACTTTC

V gene: TRBV7-2
clone size: .
D gene: .
J gene: TRBJ1-2
CDR3 protein: CASSSRDTSPNGYTF
CDR3 DNA: TGTGCCAGCAGCTCCCGGGACACATCCCCGAATGGCTACACCTTC

V gene: TRBV5-1
clone size: .
D gene: .
J gene: TRBJ2-3
CDR3 protein: CASSLDEGTDTQYF
CDR3 DNA: TGCGCCAGCAGCTTGGATGAGGGCACAGATACGCAGTATTTT

V gene: TRBV7-6
clone size: .
D gene: TRBD2
J gene: TRBJ2-2
CDR3 protein: CASSSERGGPGELFF
CDR3 DNA: TGTGCCAGCAGCTCAGAGCGGGGGGGCCCCGGGGAGCTGTTTTTT

V gene: TRBV20-1
clone size: once
D gene: TRBD2
J gene: TRBJ2-7
CDR3 protein: CSARESSGAHEQYF
CDR3 DNA: TGCAGTGCTAGAGAGAGTAGCGGGGCTCACGAGCAGTACTTC

V gene: TRBV6-6
clone size: .
D gene: .
J gene: TRBJ2-7
CDR3 protein: CASSYNHPEPGEQYF
CDR3 DNA: TGTGCCAGCAGTTACAACCATCCGGAGCCAGGCGAGCAGTACTTC

V gene: TRBV19
clone size: .
D gene: .
J gene: TRBJ2-5
CDR3 protein: CASSPHGSGEETQYF
CDR3 DNA: TGTGCCAGTAGTCCCCACGGCTCGGGAGAAGAGACCCAGTACTTC

V gene: TRBV9
clone size: .
D gene: TRBD1
J gene: TRBJ1-2
CDR3 protein: CASSPTGTGDGYTF
CDR3 DNA: TGTGCCAGCAGCCCAACGGGGACAGGGGATGGCTACACCTTC

V gene: TRBV15
clone size: .
D gene: TRBD1
J gene: TRBJ2-3
CDR3 protein: CATSPTGGFPDTQYF
CDR3 DNA: TGTGCCACCAGCCCGACAGGGGGCTTCCCAGATACGCAGTATTTT